The 26 T cell receptor beta chains below were found in one sample sequenced in a study of blood T cell repertoires in COVID-19. TCRdb's copy holds only in-frame clones and misses some; the assay was immunoSEQ multiplex PCR. The table includes 440,000 or so clones, around 91% detected once. The material sequenced was peripheral blood. The receptors derive from a middle-aged woman with COVID-19, enrolled during active disease.

The chain joins TRBV2 to TRBJ1-6; 7 nucleotides agree with TRBD1. The trim removed 6 bases at V and 6 bases at J, leaving 8 bases unmatched. The CDR3 totals 15 residues. CDR1 SNHLY and CDR2 FYNNEI come from the germline V gene. This chain's CDR3 is CASSRLRQGNSPLHF. CDR3 nucleotide sequence: TGTGCCAGCAGCCGCCTAAGACAGGGTAATTCACCCCTCCACTTT. The whole variable domain, filled in from reference TRBV2 and TRBJ1-6, reads EPEVTQTPSHQVTQMGQEVILRCVPISNHLYFYWYRQILGQKVEFLVSFYNNEISEKSEIFDDQFSVERPDGSNFTLKIRSTKLEDSAMYFCASSRLRQGNSPLHFGNGTRLTVT.

This clone was seen more than once but under ten times. The chain recombines TRBV12-3 or TRBV12-4 with TRBJ2-2; 7 bases fit TRBD1. This CDR3 comprises 13 residues. V dropped 11 bases and J dropped 1; count of bases not matched to a gene: 4. CDR3 DNA: TGTGCCCATCGACAGGGGAACACCGGGGAGCTGTTTTTT. Translated, it gives CAHRQGNTGELFF.

V usage is TRBV7-2 and J usage is TRBJ1-4; TRBD1 matches 8 bases. The CDR3 covers 14 residues. Germline CDR1 is SGHTA and CDR2 is FQGNSA. Trimming at V came to 5 bases and at J to 5 bases, leaving 4 bases not matched to a gene. Here the CDR3 DNA reads TGTGCCAGCAGCCGGGACAGGCTGAATGAAAAACTGTTTTTT. Translating gives CASSRDRLNEKLFF.

The chain carries TRBV6-5 and TRBJ1-3, with TRBD1 identical over 10 bases. V lost 2 bases, J lost 3 bases, and 1 base stayed unmatched. The germline V gene encodes CDR1 MNHEY and CDR2 SVGAGI. This CDR3 contains 15 residues. CDR3 DNA: TGTGCCAGCAGTTACGGGACAGGGGATGGAAACACCATATATTTT. Translating it yields CASSYGTGDGNTIYF.

CDR3 amino acids: CASSQDTARGGEKLFF. CDR3 bases: TGTGCCAGCAGCCAAGATACGGCCAGGGGTGGCGAAAAACTGTTTTTT. The rearrangement links TRBV3-1 (or the pseudogene TRBV3-2) to TRBJ1-4; D is possibly TRBD1 (6 bases). CDR1 is LGHDT, CDR2 YNNKEL, per germline (reference sequence). The CDR3 has 16 residues. The V gene lost 0 bases and the J gene lost 8 bases, with 16 bases spanning the gap.

This sequence joins TRBV7-2 and TRBJ1-3; D gene unclear. Between the trimmed V and J ends, which lost 6 bases and 0 bases, there was a span of 12 bases. The CDR3 has 15 residues. Germline CDR1 and CDR2: SGHTA and FQGNSA. CDR3 protein: CASSLTPASGNTIYF. The CDR3, as DNA: TGTGCCAGCAGTTTAACACCTGCCTCTGGAAACACCATATATTTT.

This chain connects TRBV7-9 to TRBJ2-5, with 7 bases matching TRBD2. The CDR3 length is 15 residues. The trim removed 5 bases at V and 1 base at J, leaving 7 bases unmatched. CDR1 and CDR2 (germline): SEHNR, FQNEAQ (reference sequence). This chain's CDR3 is CASSGEGRLQETQYF. CDR3 in DNA: TGTGCCAGCAGCGGGGAGGGGCGACTCCAAGAGACCCAGTACTTC. The complete variable domain, with remaining parts taken from reference TRBV7-9 and TRBJ2-5, reads DTGVSQNPRHKITKRGQNVTFRCDPISEHNRLYWYRQTLGQGPEFLTYFQNEAQLEKSRLLSDRFSAERPKGSFSTLEIQRTEQGDSAMYLCASSGEGRLQETQYFGPGTRLLVL.

The chain recombines TRBV28 with TRBJ1-2, with D possibly matching TRBD1 (6 bases). V was cut by 4 bases and J by 7 bases, with 28 bases left in between. The CDR3 runs 18 residues. Germline CDR1 MDHEN, CDR2 SYDVKM. The CDR3 region has the DNA TGTGCCAGCAGTTCTCGCCGGGGGGCGGGAATATTAAGTTTTGGCTACACCTTC. Amino acids: CASSSRRGAGILSFGYTF.

This clone came up a few times. The rearrangement links TRBV5-4 to TRBJ1-2; D possibly corresponds to TRBD1 (5 bases). V lost 2 bases and J 2 bases, leaving 7 bases between the germline ends. This CDR3 region has 13 residues. Germline assignment: CDR1 SGHNT and CDR2 YYREEE (reference sequence). The CDR3 DNA reads TGTGCCAGCAGCTTTGACAGAAACTATGGCTACACCTTC. Translation: CASSFDRNYGYTF. The entire variable domain, with the rest obtained from reference TRBV5-4 and TRBJ1-2, is as follows: ETGVTQSPTHLIKTRGQQVTLRCSSQSGHNTVSWYQQALGQGPQFIFQYYREEENGRGNFPPRFSGLQFPNYSSELNVNALELDDSALYLCASSFDRNYGYTFGSGTRLTVV.

The J gene is TRBJ1-6, the V gene TRBV28; D possibly corresponds to TRBD1 (5 bases). V was shortened by 4 bases and J by 0 bases, with 16 bases between the two germline ends. This CDR3 has 18 amino acids. Per the germline V gene, CDR1 is MDHEN and CDR2 is SYDVKM. CDR3 sequence: CASSSYGTPDSYNSPLHF. The CDR3 coding sequence is TGTGCCAGCAGTTCATACGGGACTCCTGACTCCTATAATTCACCCCTCCACTTT.

The gene calls are TRBV28 and TRBJ1-2, with 8 bases that match TRBD1. Germline trimming cut 7 bases from V and 10 bases from J; bases unmatched to any gene: 11. The CDR3 is 13 amino acids. Germline V gene sequence: CDR1 MDHEN, CDR2 SYDVKM. The CDR3 DNA reads TGTGCCAGCAAAGACGACGGACAGGGTTTCTACACCTTC. Protein sequence: CASKDDGQGFYTF.

The V and J genes are TRBV5-1 and TRBJ2-2; D gene unclear. V lost 0 bases to trimming and J lost 5 bases, with 5 bases between them. Germline V CDR1 and CDR2: SGHRS, YFSETQ. CDR3 length equals 13 residues. The CDR3 region has the DNA TGCGCCAGCAGCTTGGTCGTTACCGGGGAGCTGTTTTTT. It specifies CASSLVVTGELFF.

This clone was found once. The rearrangement links TRBV6-6 to TRBJ2-7; D may be TRBD1 (6 bases). The V end was cut by 8 bases, the J end by 6 bases, with 20 bases between. This CDR3 has 14 residues. CDR1 is MNHNY and CDR2 is SVGAGI in the germline V gene (reference sequence). The CDR3 sequence is CASQSGLQGSEQYF. CDR3 in DNA: TGTGCCAGCCAGAGTGGCTTACAGGGAAGCGAGCAGTACTTC.

This clone has a single count. The rearrangement uses TRBV27 and TRBJ2-7; TRBD1 might be the D (5 bases). The CDR3 has 17 amino acids. V was shortened by 5 bases and J by 1 base, with 21 bases between the two germline ends. Germline V gene sequence: CDR1 MNHEY, CDR2 SMNVEV (reference sequence). CDR3: CASSQHPPRVRSYEQYF. The CDR3 DNA is TGTGCCAGCAGTCAACACCCGCCCAGGGTCAGATCCTACGAGCAGTACTTC.

This clone has only one observation. J is TRBJ1-1 and V is TRBV7-9; D call uncertain. CDR3 size: 11 residues. CDR1 is SEHNR and CDR2 is FQNEAQ in the germline V gene (reference sequence). The V end was cut by 8 bases, the J end by 4 bases, with 8 bases between. CDR3 DNA sequence: TGTGCCAGCCGGTATACCACTGAAGCTTTCTTT. It codes for CASRYTTEAFF.

The chain combines TRBV28 with TRBJ1-2; the D gene is possibly TRBD1 (6 bases). Germline-derived CDR1 and CDR2 are MDHEN and SYDVKM. Deletions cut 5 bases from V and 0 bases from J, with 13 bases between. The CDR3 spans 15 residues. The CDR3 bases are TGTGCCAGCAGTCCAGTGGACAGTTCTAACTATGGCTACACCTTC. Residues: CASSPVDSSNYGYTF.

This clone appeared a few times. The chain is built from TRBV6-2 or TRBV6-3 and TRBJ2-7; D is unresolved. Germline CDR1 MNHEY, CDR2 SVGEGT. The CDR3 spans 12 residues. V gave up 6 bases and J gave up 3 bases, with 9 bases separating them. The CDR3 region has the DNA TGTGCCAGCAGCCAACTCGGCTACGAGCAGTACTTC. This translates into CASSQLGYEQYF.

The V and J genes are TRBV27 and TRBJ2-7; 7 bases fit TRBD1. The V gene end was trimmed by 5 bases and the J gene end by 1 base; junction bases not matched to a gene: 14. Germline CDR1 is MNHEY and CDR2 is SMNVEV (reference sequence). The CDR3 covers 17 residues. The CDR3 DNA is TGTGCCAGCAGTATGCAACGGGACAGCTTCTCATCCTACGAGCAGTACTTC. Protein product: CASSMQRDSFSSYEQYF.

V gene TRBV24-1 combines with J gene TRBJ2-5, with 8 bases aligning to TRBD1. This CDR3 has 14 amino acids. Trimming cost V 7 bases and J 5 bases; bases outside gene matches: 8. Germline V gene sequence: CDR1 KGHDR, CDR2 SFDVKD. The CDR3: CATSDHRGWETQYF. CDR3 sequence (DNA): TGTGCCACCAGCGACCACAGGGGGTGGGAGACCCAGTACTTC.

The chain joins TRBV12-3 or TRBV12-4 to TRBJ2-7; D might be TRBD2 (5 bases). The V end lost 3 bases, the J end lost 3 bases, and 6 bases lay between the germline ends. The length of the CDR3 is 12 residues. DNA for the CDR3: TGTGCCAGCAGTTTCGGACTCTACGAGCAGTACTTC. It codes for CASSFGLYEQYF.

J is TRBJ1-1 and V is TRBV11-2; weak D call: TRBD1 (6 bases). Germline CDR1 reads SGHAT; CDR2 reads FQNNGV. CDR3 length: 13 amino acids. V lost 5 bases to trimming and J lost 6 bases, with 13 bases between them. This chain's CDR3 is CASSPSRGSEAFF. The CDR3 DNA follows: TGTGCCAGCAGCCCCTCCAGGGGCTCTGAAGCTTTCTTT. Full variable domain (remainder filled in from reference TRBV11-2 and TRBJ1-1): EAGVAQSPRYKIIEKRQSVAFWCNPISGHATLYWYQQILGQGPKLLIQFQNNGVVDDSQLPKDRFSAERLKGVDSTLKIQPAKLEDSAVYLCASSPSRGSEAFFGQGTRLTVV.

The V call is TRBV27, the J call TRBJ2-3; D is ambiguous. Germline V CDR1 and CDR2: MNHEY, SMNVEV (reference sequence). This CDR3 has 14 residues. Trimming left V 7 bases short and J 0 bases short, with 11 bases between. The CDR3 sequence is CASTPAPSTDTQYF. The CDR3, as DNA: TGTGCCAGCACTCCAGCGCCTAGCACAGATACGCAGTATTTT.

The CDR3 loop reads CASSTSGLAKNIQYF. The CDR3 bases are TGTGCCAGCAGTACTAGCGGACTAGCCAAAAACATTCAGTACTTC. The chain couples TRBV28 to TRBJ2-4, with TRBD2 identical over 8 bases. The junction had 3 bases not matched to a gene; V was cut back by 5 bases and J by 0 bases. The CDR3 sequence is 15 residues long. CDR1 is MDHEN and CDR2 is SYDVKM in the germline V gene.

This clone was seen just once. This chain uses TRBV27 with TRBJ1-2; 7 bases fit TRBD1. Germline CDR1 MNHEY, CDR2 SMNVEV (reference sequence). The CDR3 has 14 residues. The V segment lost 7 bases and the J segment 4 bases; nucleotides outside the gene matches: 9. CDR3 protein: CASKRGQDFYGYTF. CDR3 coding DNA: TGTGCCAGCAAACGAGGACAGGACTTCTATGGCTACACCTTC.

This rearrangement joins TRBV7-2 to TRBJ2-1; no clear D. Germline CDR1 and CDR2: SGHTA and FQGNSA. Trimming stripped 0 bases from V and 1 base from J, with 7 bases between. CDR3 length: 15 residues. This CDR3 reads CASSLAIPSYNEQFF. Here the CDR3 DNA reads TGTGCCAGCAGCTTAGCAATCCCTTCCTACAATGAGCAGTTCTTC.

The V call is TRBV19, the J call TRBJ1-3; D gene uncertain. With 0 bases removed from V and 5 bases from J, the gap between germline ends came to 8 bases. Looked up from germline, CDR1 is LNHDA and CDR2 is SQIVND (reference sequence). The CDR3 is 14 residues long. DNA for the CDR3: TGTGCCAGTAGTATAGAAGCTTCTAGAAACACCATATATTTT. Translation: CASSIEASRNTIYF.